These T cell receptor beta chains were read from a single sample in a study of cytomegalovirus exposure and HLA in healthy donors. Libraries were prepared by immunoSEQ multiplex PCR; TCRdb keeps only in-frame clonotypes and omits some of them. The sample holds 110,000 or so clones, about 80% seen once. Sequenced: PBMCs. These receptors were collected from a man in his forties in good health and CMV-seropositive. CDR3s include the opening cysteine and the closing phenylalanine or tryptophan. A D gene is named only where the DNA matches it firmly. Where a row states a size, it is once, few, many or the class of an expanded clone; other rows omit it.

D gene: TRBD2; clone size: NA; J gene: TRBJ2-3; V gene: TRBV27; CDR3 protein: CASSPGTSGITDTQYF; CDR3 DNA: TGTGCCAGCAGTCCGGGGACTAGCGGAATTACAGATACGCAGTATTTT
D gene: NA; clone size: few; J gene: TRBJ2-3; V gene: TRBV27; CDR3 protein: CASSRWRDTQYF; CDR3 DNA: TGTGCCAGCAGTCGCTGGAGAGATACGCAGTATTTT
D gene: NA; clone size: NA; J gene: TRBJ1-6; V gene: TRBV19; CDR3 protein: CASSSLATNSPLHF; CDR3 DNA: TGTGCCAGTAGTTCCCTGGCCACAAATTCACCCCTCCACTTT
D gene: NA; clone size: NA; J gene: TRBJ2-7; V gene: TRBV29-1; CDR3 protein: CSAERGNEQYF; CDR3 DNA: TGCAGCGCCGAAAGGGGAAACGAGCAGTACTTC
D gene: TRBD1; clone size: NA; J gene: TRBJ2-7; V gene: TRBV6-6; CDR3 protein: CASSSGTGYEQYF; CDR3 DNA: TGTGCCAGCAGCTCCGGGACAGGGTACGAGCAGTACTTC
D gene: NA; clone size: NA; J gene: TRBJ2-3; V gene: TRBV4-1; CDR3 protein: CASSATDTDTQYF; CDR3 DNA: TGTGCCAGCAGTGCCACTGACACAGATACGCAGTATTTT
D gene: NA; clone size: NA; J gene: TRBJ2-1; V gene: TRBV9; CDR3 protein: CASSPQYLYNEQFF; CDR3 DNA: TGTGCCAGCAGCCCACAGTACTTATACAATGAGCAGTTCTTC
D gene: NA; clone size: NA; J gene: TRBJ1-2; V gene: TRBV5-1; CDR3 protein: CASSPQGLGYTF; CDR3 DNA: TGCGCCAGCAGCCCACAGGGTTTGGGCTACACCTTC
D gene: TRBD2; clone size: NA; J gene: TRBJ2-7; V gene: TRBV28; CDR3 protein: CASSFRTIAGAPYEQYF; CDR3 DNA: TGTGCCAGCAGTTTTCGGACGATAGCGGGAGCGCCTTACGAGCAGTACTTC
D gene: NA; clone size: NA; J gene: TRBJ1-2; V gene: TRBV6-1; CDR3 protein: CASSEAGTANYGYTF; CDR3 DNA: TGTGCCAGCAGTGAAGCGGGCACCGCTAACTATGGCTACACCTTC
D gene: NA; clone size: NA; J gene: TRBJ2-7; V gene: TRBV10-1; CDR3 protein: CASSDCVPYEQYF; CDR3 DNA: TGCGCCAGCAGTGATTGCGTTCCCTACGAGCAGTACTTC
D gene: TRBD1; clone size: NA; J gene: TRBJ1-4; V gene: TRBV2; CDR3 protein: CASSLGQGYEKLFF; CDR3 DNA: TGTGCCAGCAGCTTGGGACAGGGGTATGAAAAACTGTTTTTT
D gene: NA; clone size: NA; J gene: TRBJ2-7; V gene: TRBV30; CDR3 protein: CAWGSGSYEQYF; CDR3 DNA: TGTGCCTGGGGTTCGGGGTCCTACGAGCAGTACTTC
D gene: NA; clone size: NA; J gene: TRBJ1-2; V gene: TRBV19; CDR3 protein: CASSMEAGYNYGYTF; CDR3 DNA: TGTGCCAGTAGTATGGAGGCAGGATATAACTATGGCTACACCTTC